Listed below are T cell receptor beta chains from one sample, sequenced in a study of CD8+ T cells in alopecia areata. Method: immunoSEQ multiplex PCR; TCRdb's copy keeps in-frame clones and lacks some. This table has roughly 100,000 clones, around 50% appearing once. The specimen sequenced was CD4+ T cells sorted from blood. The origin of the receptors is a human donor in good health. Both conserved end residues are part of each CDR3. Fields, in order: J gene, CDR3 length, clone size, D gene, V gene, CDR3 DNA, CDR3 protein. The D gene is left open where the match is weak. Expanded clones get a size class; other rows say once, few or many, or leave the size out.

TRBJ1-2 | 13 | . | TRBD1 | TRBV29-1 | TGCAGCGTTGGCAGACAGGGCACCTATGGCTACACCTTC | CSVGRQGTYGYTF
TRBJ2-5 | 13 | few | . | TRBV29-1 | TGCAGCGTTGAAGTTGGGACCGGAGAGACCCAGTACTTC | CSVEVGTGETQYF
TRBJ1-4 | 14 | . | TRBD1 | TRBV6-6 | TGTGCCAGCAGTTACGGGACAGGAAATGAAAAACTGTTTTTT | CASSYGTGNEKLFF
TRBJ2-6 | 15 | . | . | TRBV5-1 | TGCGCCAGCATCCGAGGTGATTCTGGGGCCAACGTCCTGACTTTC | CASIRGDSGANVLTF
TRBJ1-1 | 13 | few | . | TRBV29-1 | TGCAGCGTTGAACCACAGGGAAACACTGAAGCTTTCTTT | CSVEPQGNTEAFF
TRBJ2-1 | 15 | once | TRBD1 | TRBV5-6 | TGTGCCAGCAGCACTCGGACAGGATATGTCGATGAGCAGTTCTTC | CASSTRTGYVDEQFF
TRBJ1-2 | 12 | few | . | TRBV10-3 | TGTGCCATCAGTATGGACTTTTATGGCTACACCTTC | CAISMDFYGYTF
TRBJ1-4 | 15 | few | TRBD1 | TRBV10-2 | TGCGCCAGCAGTGAGTCATCCAGGGGGTCGAGGAGACTGTTTTTT | CASSESSRGSRRLFF
TRBJ2-5 | 14 | . | . | TRBV7-2 | TGTGCCAGCAGCCCCCGCGGGGCGCAGGAGACCCAGTACTTC | CASSPRGAQETQYF
TRBJ1-1 | 14 | . | . | TRBV29-1 | TGCAGCGTTGAAAATAAACGGACAAACACTGAAGCTTTCTTT | CSVENKRTNTEAFF
TRBJ2-7 | 16 | . | . | TRBV27 | TGTGCCAGCAGCAGACTGGACAGTGTGAACTCCTACGAGCAGTACTTC | CASSRLDSVNSYEQYF
TRBJ2-1 | 13 | few | . | TRBV29-1 | TGCAGCGTTGACCGGAATTCCTACAATGAGCAGTTCTTC | CSVDRNSYNEQFF
TRBJ2-1 | 15 | few | TRBD2 | TRBV11-2 | TGTGCCAGCAGTCCGCTAGCGGGATTTATCAATGAGCAGTTCTTC | CASSPLAGFINEQFF
TRBJ2-1 | 17 | . | TRBD2 | TRBV18 | TGTGCCAGCTCACCTCGTCAGCCTAGCGGGGCGAATGGTGAGCAGTTCTTC | CASSPRQPSGANGEQFF
TRBJ1-1 | 14 | few | . | TRBV15 | TGTGCCACCAGCAGCCCAGGGCGGTACACTGAAGCTTTCTTT | CATSSPGRYTEAFF
TRBJ1-1 | 17 | many | TRBD1 | TRBV28 | TGTGCCAGCAGTTTTACGGGTACGGACAGGGGGAACACTGAAGCTTTCTTT | CASSFTGTDRGNTEAFF
TRBJ2-3 | 16 | . | . | TRBV27 | TGTGCCAGCAGTTTATCAGCACAGAGCCTTCAGGATACGCAGTATTTT | CASSLSAQSLQDTQYF
TRBJ2-7 | 16 | . | . | TRBV4-1 | TGCGCCAGCAGCCAAGATCACGAGGGGGGGCTCAACGAGCAGTACTTC | CASSQDHEGGLNEQYF
TRBJ1-6 | 14 | . | TRBD1 | TRBV6-5 | TGTGCCAGCAGGGGACAGTCCGATGCCTCACCCCTCCACTTT | CASRGQSDASPLHF
TRBJ2-1 | 15 | . | TRBD2 | TRBV15 | TGTGCCACCAGCAGAGACCTCGCCGGGGGGGGTGAGCAGTTCTTC | CATSRDLAGGGEQFF
TRBJ2-5 | 16 | . | TRBD2 | TRBV11-2 | TGTGCCAGCAGCTTAGGAGCGTTGGCGGGGGGGGAGACCCAGTACTTC | CASSLGALAGGETQYF
TRBJ2-2 | 16 | few | . | TRBV5-6 | TGTGCCAGCAGCTTGAGGCAGGGAAGTGTGGTCGGGGAGCTGTTTTTT | CASSLRQGSVVGELFF
TRBJ2-2 | 13 | . | . | TRBV11-2 | TGTGCCAGCAGTCAGGGGGGCACCGGGGAGCTGTTTTTT | CASSQGGTGELFF
TRBJ1-5 | 15 | . | . | TRBV15 | TGTGCCACCAGCAGGGAAACAGGGACTAATCAGCCCCAGCATTTT | CATSRETGTNQPQHF
TRBJ2-5 | 15 | . | TRBD1 | TRBV4-1 | TGCGCCAGCAGCCGCGGGACAGGGGGCTCAGAGACCCAGTACTTC | CASSRGTGGSETQYF
TRBJ1-2 | 15 | . | . | TRBV7-2 | TGTGCCAGCAGCCCAACCACCGGACGGACCTATGGCTACACCTTC | CASSPTTGRTYGYTF
TRBJ2-7 | 13 | few | . | TRBV7-2 | TGTGCCAGCAGCTCCTACCTCTCCTACGAGCAGTACTTC | CASSSYLSYEQYF
TRBJ2-7 | 15 | medium-sized | . | TRBV28 | TGTGCCAGCATCCCCCGGGGACAACCCTCCTACGAGCAGTACTTC | CASIPRGQPSYEQYF
TRBJ2-4 | 13 | . | . | TRBV6-5 | TGTGCCAGCAGTAGGGGGTTTGAGGACATTCAGTACTTC | CASSRGFEDIQYF
TRBJ1-2 | 15 | . | TRBD1 | TRBV5-1 | TGCGCCAGCAGCTCCCAAGGACAGGGGGCGCATGGCTACACCTTC | CASSSQGQGAHGYTF
TRBJ1-1 | 14 | . | . | TRBV6-6 | TGTGCCAGCAGTCTATGGGAGGGAGGCACTGAAGCTTTCTTT | CASSLWEGGTEAFF
TRBJ2-1 | 13 | few | . | TRBV29-1 | TGCAGCGTTGGGGGGTCCTCCTACAATGAGCAGTTCTTC | CSVGGSSYNEQFF
TRBJ2-2 | 14 | . | TRBD1 | TRBV28 | TGTGCCAGCAGCGCAGGGGGCAACACCGGGGAGCTGTTTTTT | CASSAGGNTGELFF
TRBJ2-3 | 16 | . | . | TRBV4-3 | TGCGCCAGCAGCCAAGGCCGCATCACTAGCACAGATACGCAGTATTTT | CASSQGRITSTDTQYF
TRBJ2-5 | 13 | . | . | TRBV7-2 | TGTGCCAGCAGCTTACTGGGGGAAGAGACCCAGTACTTC | CASSLLGEETQYF
TRBJ1-2 | 13 | few | . | TRBV29-1 | TGCAGCGTTGACGGGGCAGGCACGCGGGGCTACACCTTC | CSVDGAGTRGYTF
TRBJ1-1 | 16 | . | . | TRBV2 | TGTGCCAGCACCATTACAGGAGACAACTTGAACACTGAAGCTTTCTTT | CASTITGDNLNTEAFF
TRBJ2-1 | 18 | . | TRBD1 | TRBV29-1 | TGCAGCGTTGAACGGATCATTCTACAGGGGGTTGGCTACAATGAGCAGTTCTTC | CSVERIILQGVGYNEQFF
TRBJ2-5 | 12 | . | . | TRBV6-6 | TGTGCCAGCAGCAGCCGCCAAGAGACCCAGTACTTC | CASSSRQETQYF
TRBJ1-5 | 13 | . | TRBD1 | TRBV30 | TGTGCCTGGAGTATAACAGGGGATCAGCCCCAGCATTTT | CAWSITGDQPQHF
TRBJ2-3 | 16 | . | TRBD2 | TRBV29-1 | TGCAGCGGAGGACTAGCGGGGGCCCAACCGGCAGATACGCAGTATTTT | CSGGLAGAQPADTQYF
TRBJ2-1 | 12 | . | TRBD2 | TRBV29-1 | TGCAGCGTTGAAGTAAATAGCGGGGGCCAGTTCTTC | CSVEVNSGGQFF
TRBJ2-2 | 15 | few | TRBD1 | TRBV28 | TGTGCCAGCAGTTTAAGGACAGGGCTACCCGGGGAGCTGTTTTTT | CASSLRTGLPGELFF
TRBJ2-7 | 15 | . | TRBD1 | TRBV6-1 | TGTGCCAGCAAACAAGACAGGGGGGTTTTCTACGAGCAGTACTTC | CASKQDRGVFYEQYF
TRBJ2-3 | 15 | . | TRBD1 | TRBV28 | TGTGCCAGCAGCCGGGGGGGACAGGGGGTTGATACGCAGTATTTT | CASSRGGQGVDTQYF
TRBJ2-5 | 14 | . | TRBD2 | TRBV29-1 | TGCAGCGTTGAAGGGGCGGGGGGGGCAGAGACCCAGTACTTC | CSVEGAGGAETQYF
TRBJ1-4 | 15 | few | . | TRBV30 | TGTGCCTGGAGTTTGGGGAGTACGGCTAATGAAAAACTGTTTTTT | CAWSLGSTANEKLFF
TRBJ2-7 | 14 | . | . | TRBV2 | TGTGCCAGCAGTGGTCGGCTCATCTCCTACGAGCAGTACTTC | CASSGRLISYEQYF
TRBJ2-3 | 13 | . | . | TRBV29-1 | TGCAGCGTTGAACGGGGGCTGACAGATACGCAGTATTTT | CSVERGLTDTQYF
TRBJ1-2 | 15 | . | . | TRBV4-2 | TGTGCCAGCAGCCAAGAGGGGGGGGTGACCTATGGCTACACCTTC | CASSQEGGVTYGYTF
TRBJ2-5 | 13 | . | . | TRBV14 | TGTGCCAGCAGCCAACCGGGGGCGGAGACCCAGTACTTC | CASSQPGAETQYF
TRBJ1-6 | 14 | . | TRBD1 | TRBV4-3 | TGCGCCAGCAGCCAAGCAAAGGGGGCATCACCCCTCCACTTT | CASSQAKGASPLHF
TRBJ1-4 | 14 | few | . | TRBV5-1 | TGCGCCAGCAGCTTGGAAGGAGTCGGGAAAAAACTGTTTTTT | CASSLEGVGKKLFF
TRBJ2-7 | 14 | few | . | TRBV28 | TGTGCCAGCAGTCTCGGGACTCGTTCCTACGAGCAGTACTTC | CASSLGTRSYEQYF
TRBJ1-1 | 14 | . | . | TRBV7-2 | TGTGCCAGCAGCTTAGGAGGTTTTAACACTGAAGCTTTCTTT | CASSLGGFNTEAFF
TRBJ1-5 | 13 | . | TRBD1 | TRBV5-6 | TGTGCCAGCACCAACAGGGGAGGTCAGCCCCAGCATTTT | CASTNRGGQPQHF
TRBJ2-7 | 16 | . | TRBD1 | TRBV7-9 | TGTGCCAGCAGCCGCCTTTCACGGACAGGGAACTACGAGCAGTACTTC | CASSRLSRTGNYEQYF